These T cell receptor beta chains were read from a single sample in a study of T cell responses to AZD1222 COVID-19 vaccine. Repertoires were generated with immunoSEQ multiplex PCR, while TCRdb's copy carries only in-frame clones and drops some. The repertoire consists of about 79,000 clones, with under 90% occurring once and the leading ten covering 1.3%. Sequencing was performed on peripheral blood, taken 28 days after the second AZD1222 dose. The receptors stem from an adult who received the AZD1222 COVID-19 vaccine. Both conserved end residues are part of each CDR3. The order of the fields is clone size, D gene, V gene, CDR3 protein. D genes are given only for firm matches. For some rows the clone size is stated as once, few or many, or as a class when expanded; others skip it.

-,-,TRBV5-1,CAPGVGSQYF
-,TRBD1,TRBV5-1,CASSLGQGGREQYF
few,-,TRBV6-2/TRBV6-3,CASSYSTYPGELFF
few,-,TRBV6-5,CASSYSGQGSTEAFF
-,-,TRBV4-3,CASSQDAGQNTEAFF
-,TRBD1,TRBV28,CASSLGTGFNTEAFF
-,-,TRBV20-1,CSASPVQEQFF
once,TRBD1,TRBV28,CASGRQGAWETQYF
-,TRBD2,TRBV15,CATSRDLFGGGPSVRNEQFF
-,-,TRBV30,CAWSVLTEGLDEQYF
-,-,TRBV5-1,CASRAEGNEQYF
-,TRBD1,TRBV5-1,CASRLPQGARETQYF
-,-,TRBV19,CASSLPLNTEAFF
-,-,TRBV28,CASSRQGSGANVLTF
-,-,TRBV2,CAGRPGGNQPQHF
-,TRBD1,TRBV7-3,CASSPGQSNTGELFF
-,-,TRBV10-3,CAITVMGDYGYTF
once,-,TRBV15,CATSGEGGYSNQPQHF
-,TRBD2,TRBV5-1,CASSLAGGIPYEQYF
-,TRBD1,TRBV6-2/TRBV6-3,CASSSTTGETEAFF